This record covers a single T cell receptor (beta chain). Those who participated ranged in age from roughly 18 to 100 years and resided in 20 to 30 US areas. Participants were placed into cohorts based on the clinical history they reported. The data are from a study of blood T cell repertoires in COVID-19. At the level of the study: The United States, Italy and Spain provided the acute and convalescent COVID-19 samples.

Sequencing used immunoSEQ multiplex PCR; TCRdb keeps in-frame clones, though not all of them. The sample has 210,000 or so clones; more than 70% are singletons. The CDR3 consists of 13 residues. V lost 3 bases and J 6 bases, leaving 11 bases between the germline ends. This TCR derives from a man aged 25 to 45 with acute COVID-19. The chain links TRBV12-3 or TRBV12-4 to TRBJ1-2, with D unclear. Input material: PBMCs or T cells enriched from blood (not recorded which). CDR3 region: CASSFTRPHGYTF. CDR3 bases: TGTGCCAGCAGTTTCACCAGGCCTCATGGCTACACCTTC.